These 24 T cell receptor beta chains were all obtained from the same sample, sequenced in a study of shared clonotypes between healthy human individuals. Only CD45RO-negative cells positively selected for CCR7 counted as naive CD8 cells, so terminally differentiated effector memory CD45RA+ cells were excluded. Sequencing used immunoSEQ multiplex PCR; TCRdb keeps in-frame clones, though not all of them. The table shows some 2,100,000 clones, with about 93% occurring only once. Input material: naive CD8+ T cells from PBMCs. The receptors were gathered from a man between 18 and 29 years old in good health. Some clones in this sample may be carry-over from other donors' samples.

This chain links TRBV6-6 with TRBJ1-1; D perhaps matches TRBD1 (5 bases). Germline CDR1 MNHNY, CDR2 SVGAGI (reference sequence). Trimming stripped 5 bases from V and 5 bases from J, with 12 bases between. This CDR3 has 13 residues. The CDR3 region has the DNA TGTGCCAGCAGTCCTACGCAGGGAACTGAAGCTTTCTTT. It yields the protein CASSPTQGTEAFF.

The J gene is TRBJ1-2, the V gene TRBV7-9, with TRBD1 matching over 8 bases. From germline, CDR1 is SEHNR and CDR2 FQNEAQ (reference sequence). The J segment lost 6 bases and the V segment lost 5 bases, leaving 20 bases of the junction unmatched. The CDR3 is 18 amino acids. CDR3 sequence (DNA): TGTGCCAGCAGCGATCCCCCCGGGCCTGGACAGGGCTCAAATGGCTACACCTTC. Translation: CASSDPPGPGQGSNGYTF.

V and J are TRBV2 and TRBJ2-3, with TRBD2 as a possible D gene (6 bases). Trimming removed 3 bases from V and 6 bases from J, with 19 bases in between. The CDR3 contains 16 residues. The germline V gene encodes CDR1 SNHLY and CDR2 FYNNEI. CDR3 in amino acids: CASSDLAGQLLDTQYF. DNA of the CDR3: TGTGCCAGCAGTGACCTCGCGGGGCAACTATTGGATACGCAGTATTTT. The variable domain in full, with the rest retrieved from reference TRBV2 and TRBJ2-3, is EPEVTQTPSHQVTQMGQEVILRCVPISNHLYFYWYRQILGQKVEFLVSFYNNEISEKSEIFDDQFSVERPDGSNFTLKIRSTKLEDSAMYFCASSDLAGQLLDTQYFGPGTRLTVL.

As concerns this clone: Other DNA sequences in this specimen translate into the identical CDR3. The CDR3 DNA follows: TGTGCCAGCAGCTTGCGACAGGGATCGTCCTACGAGCAGTACTTC. Translated: CASSLRQGSSYEQYF. The chain employs TRBV11-3 and TRBJ2-7; 7 bases are shared with TRBD1. Per the germline V gene, CDR1 is SGHNT and CDR2 is YENEEA. V trimming: 3 bases; J trimming: 1 base; junction bases outside the gene matches: 6. CDR3 length: 15 residues.

The rearrangement uses TRBV27 and TRBJ2-7; 11 nucleotides match TRBD2. Per germline, CDR1 MNHEY and CDR2 SMNVEV (reference sequence). CDR3 length: 14 amino acids. Losses at the gene ends were 5 bases for V and 4 bases for J; bases not matched to a gene: 4. The DNA of the CDR3 is TGTGCCAGCAGTGTTACTAGCGGGAGTTACGAGCAGTACTTC. This codes for CASSVTSGSYEQYF.

The chain is built from TRBV7-9 and TRBJ2-1, with D possibly called TRBD1 or TRBD2 (7 bases each). The CDR3 runs to 15 residues. The ends were cut back, 7 bases at V and 1 base at J, with 14 bases in the middle. Germline CDR1 reads SEHNR; CDR2 reads FQNEAQ (reference sequence). CDR3 loop: CASNPRGGSYNEQFF. The DNA for the CDR3 is TGTGCCAGCAACCCCAGGGGGGGGTCCTACAATGAGCAGTTCTTC.

This chain links TRBV5-4 with TRBJ2-4; D perhaps matches TRBD2 (5 bases). Germline V gives CDR1 SGHNT, CDR2 YYREEE (reference sequence). The CDR3 runs 16 residues. V was pared by 0 bases and J by 0 bases, with 10 bases between. CDR3 sequence: CASSLEEGVAKNIQYF. CDR3 DNA sequence: TGTGCCAGCAGCTTGGAAGAGGGAGTAGCCAAAAACATTCAGTACTTC.

The CDR3 loop is CASSVVGTGDTGELFF. CDR3 sequence (DNA): TGTGCCAGCAGCGTAGTGGGGACAGGGGACACCGGGGAGCTGTTTTTT. The V and J genes are TRBV9 and TRBJ2-2; the match to TRBD1 covers 10 bases. With V trimmed by 0 bases and J by 3 bases, 2 bases remained unmatched. The germline gives CDR1 SGDLS, CDR2 YYNGEE. There are 16 residues in the CDR3.

J is TRBJ2-2 and V is TRBV9; TRBD1 matches at 8 bases. The V gene's germline CDR1 is SGDLS and CDR2 YYNGEE. The CDR3 spans 15 residues. V trimming: 0 bases; J trimming: 7 bases; junction bases outside the gene matches: 5. CDR3 DNA sequence: TGTGCCAGCAGCGTAGCTACAGGGGGGAGCGGGGAGCTGTTTTTT. Its protein is CASSVATGGSGELFF.

This chain links TRBV27 with TRBJ2-7, with D perhaps TRBD1 or TRBD2 (5 bases each). There are 16 residues in the CDR3. CDR1 is MNHEY and CDR2 is SMNVEV in the germline V gene (reference sequence). The V end was cut by 5 bases, the J end by 2 bases, with 19 bases between. The CDR3 DNA reads as TGTGCCAGCAGTCTGATGGCCGGGACGTGGACCTACGAGCAGTACTTC. Its translation: CASSLMAGTWTYEQYF.

J is TRBJ2-1 and V is TRBV7-6; TRBD1 matches 7 bases. Looked up from germline, CDR1 is SGHVS and CDR2 is FNYEAQ. This CDR3 comprises 17 residues. With V trimmed by 1 base and J by 4 bases, 10 bases remained unmatched. The CDR3 is CASSLDPGTELYNEQFF. Here the CDR3 DNA reads TGTGCCAGCAGCTTAGACCCCGGGACAGAGCTTTACAATGAGCAGTTCTTC. The entire variable domain, with the rest obtained from reference TRBV7-6 and TRBJ2-1, is as follows: GAGVSQSPRYKVTKRGQDVALRCDPISGHVSLYWYRQALGQGPEFLTYFNYEAQQDKSGLPNDRFSAERPEGSISTLTIQRTEQRDSAMYRCASSLDPGTELYNEQFFGPGTRLTVL.

The rearrangement uses TRBV27 and TRBJ2-4; no clear D gene. Germline assignment: CDR1 MNHEY and CDR2 SMNVEV (reference sequence). This CDR3 spans 16 amino acids. V gave up 4 bases and J gave up 0 bases, with 13 bases separating them. DNA for the CDR3: TGTGCCAGCAGTTCTACTTGGGAAATAGCCAAAAACATTCAGTACTTC. Its protein is CASSSTWEIAKNIQYF.

V gene TRBV9 combines with J gene TRBJ2-1; TRBD2 matches 10 bases. Germline V gives CDR1 SGDLS, CDR2 YYNGEE. The CDR3 totals 16 residues. Germline trimming cut 0 bases from V and 4 bases from J; bases unmatched to any gene: 4. The CDR3 spells CASSVDELAGYNEQFF. CDR3 DNA sequence: TGTGCCAGCAGCGTAGATGAACTAGCGGGATACAATGAGCAGTTCTTC.

The rearrangement links TRBV4-1 to TRBJ2-7; 9 nucleotides agree with TRBD1. Trimming took 4 bases from V and 3 from J; bases not matched to a gene: 7. Germline values: CDR1 MGHRA, CDR2 YSYEKL. The CDR3 covers 15 residues. In DNA, the CDR3 is TGCGCCAGCAGCCCGGACGGGGGACAGGGCTACGAGCAGTACTTC. It is translated as CASSPDGGQGYEQYF.

This rearrangement joins TRBV30 to TRBJ1-5; 9 positions agree with TRBD1. Germline V gene sequence: CDR1 GTSNPN, CDR2 SVGIG (reference sequence). V shed 5 bases, J shed 2 bases, and the junction held 7 bases outside the gene matches. This CDR3 is built from 15 residues. CDR3 sequence reads: CAWEQGAPGNQPQHF. The CDR3 DNA is TGTGCCTGGGAACAGGGGGCGCCTGGCAATCAGCCCCAGCATTTT.

This clone was observed once. V usage is TRBV4-3 and J usage is TRBJ2-1, with 8 bases fitting TRBD2. Germline CDR1 is LGHNA and CDR2 is YSLEER. CDR3 length: 14 amino acids. V was clipped by 0 bases and J by 10 bases; unmatched bases: 5. The CDR3 is CASSQDGLAKEQFF. The CDR3 nucleotides read TGCGCCAGCAGCCAAGATGGACTAGCTAAGGAGCAGTTCTTC.

In nucleotides, the CDR3 is TGCGCCAGCGGAGGTGGGGATCAGCCCCAGCATTTT. Encoded protein: CASGGGDQPQHF. The chain links TRBV10-2 to TRBJ1-5; D is undetermined. Germline V gives CDR1 WSHSY, CDR2 SAAADI. This CDR3 has 12 amino acids. Trimming stripped 8 bases from V and 5 bases from J, with 10 bases between.

This chain joins TRBV10-3 and TRBJ2-2; possibly TRBD2 for D (5 bases). The CDR3 is 15 residues long. The germline V gene has CDR1 ENHRY and CDR2 SYGVKD. V lost 4 bases, J lost 5 bases, and 14 bases lay in between. The CDR3: CAISAAGVDTGELFF. The CDR3 DNA follows: TGTGCCATCAGTGCTGCCGGGGTTGATACCGGGGAGCTGTTTTTT.

A note on this clone: Additional DNA sequences in this sample encode the identical CDR3. The V call is TRBV7-9, the J call TRBJ2-7; D may be TRBD1 (7 bases). Per the germline V gene, CDR1 is SEHNR and CDR2 is FQNEAQ (reference sequence). The CDR3 extends over 14 amino acids. The V end was cut by 5 bases, the J end by 2 bases, with 13 bases between. The CDR3 nucleotides read TGTGCCAGCAGCCGGAGGGACAGTACCTACGAGCAGTACTTC. Translating gives CASSRRDSTYEQYF.

This chain connects TRBV27 to TRBJ1-1; D is uncertain. Germline CDR1 and CDR2: MNHEY and SMNVEV (reference sequence). The V gene lost 6 bases and the J gene lost 11 bases, with 19 bases spanning the gap. The CDR3 loop spans 13 amino acids. CDR3: CASRPGGWTAAFF. CDR3 nucleotide sequence: TGTGCCAGCAGACCCGGAGGGTGGACGGCCGCTTTCTTT.

The chain has TRBV5-4 and TRBJ2-1; D is possibly TRBD2 (5 bases). The CDR3 has 14 residues. V was pared by 4 bases and J by 4 bases, with 12 bases between. CDR1 and CDR2 from the germline V gene are SGHNT and YYREEE (reference sequence). This CDR3 reads CASSPGLEYNEQFF. CDR3 sequence (DNA): TGTGCCAGCAGCCCGGGGTTAGAGTACAATGAGCAGTTCTTC.

The genes are TRBV6-6 and TRBJ1-1; 7 bases match TRBD1. Germline V lookup: CDR1 MNHNY, CDR2 SVGAGI (reference sequence). The V and J ends lost 6 bases and 3 bases, in that order; junction bases with no gene match: 13. The CDR3 sequence is 16 residues long. CDR3 sequence: CASSPELGQVDTEAFF. As DNA, the CDR3 is TGTGCCAGCAGCCCCGAACTCGGACAGGTGGACACTGAAGCTTTCTTT.

This clone has a single count. The chain couples TRBV2 to TRBJ1-4; D ambiguous. The CDR3 runs 14 residues. Germline loops: CDR1 SNHLY, CDR2 FYNNEI. Trimming removed 6 bases at V and 2 bases at J, with 10 bases between. CDR3 sequence reads: CASRNARTNEKLFF. The CDR3, as DNA: TGTGCCAGCAGAAATGCTAGGACTAATGAAAAACTGTTTTTT. The full variable domain, completed using reference TRBV2 and TRBJ1-4, is EPEVTQTPSHQVTQMGQEVILRCVPISNHLYFYWYRQILGQKVEFLVSFYNNEISEKSEIFDDQFSVERPDGSNFTLKIRSTKLEDSAMYFCASRNARTNEKLFFGSGTQLSVL.

This chain links TRBV4-2 with TRBJ2-7; tentatively, D is TRBD2 (6 bases). The V end lost 6 bases, the J end lost 3 bases, and 12 bases lay between the germline ends. CDR1 and CDR2 (germline): LGHNA, YNFKEQ. This CDR3 has 13 amino acids. The CDR3 loop is CASRAAGGYEQYF. DNA for the CDR3: TGTGCCAGCAGGGCAGCCGGGGGCTACGAGCAGTACTTC.